Below, 22 T cell receptor beta chains from the same sample are listed, as sequenced in a study of a mutant IDH1 vaccine in newly diagnosed glioma. The time point: baseline, week 1 (first vaccination visit). The treatment was: pre-vaccination baseline after standard-of-care therapy. Libraries were prepared by immunoSEQ multiplex PCR; TCRdb keeps only in-frame clonotypes and omits some of them. Of about 51,000 clones in the sample, around 80% were seen once. This material consisted of PBMCs, taken from a glioma patient treated with radiotherapy, temozolomide or both. Source of these receptors: a woman aged 35 to 49 with glioma.

This chain joins TRBV7-2 and TRBJ2-5; 8 positions agree with TRBD1. V shed 5 bases and J 2 bases; nucleotides not matched to a gene: 1. Germline loops: CDR1 SGHTA, CDR2 FQGNSA. This CDR3 region has 13 residues. The CDR3 loop is CASSGQGQETQYF. The DNA of the CDR3 is TGTGCCAGCAGCGGACAGGGTCAAGAGACCCAGTACTTC.

In its sample, this clone was seen a few times. The chain employs TRBV6-1 and TRBJ1-5; 7 nucleotides align to TRBD1. The CDR3 has 13 amino acids. Germline loops: CDR1 MNHNS, CDR2 SASEGT. After removal of 4 bases from V and 4 bases from J, the junction contained 1 base not matched to a gene. The CDR3, as DNA: TGTGCCAGCAGTGCCAGGGGGAATCAGCCCCAGCATTTT. Residues: CASSARGNQPQHF.

V is TRBV6-5 and J is TRBJ2-3; D is uncertain. In germline, CDR1 is MNHEY, CDR2 SVGAGI. V lost 10 bases and J lost 2, with 16 bases in between. The CDR3 has 14 residues. CDR3 nucleotides: TGTGCCACCCACCCCCGTCTTCCCACAGATACGCAGTATTTT. It yields the protein CATHPRLPTDTQYF.

Written as DNA, the CDR3 is TGTGCCTGGGGCTTATTGTCGGGGGCCCCAGATACGCAGTATTTT. Its protein product is CAWGLLSGAPDTQYF. This rearrangement joins TRBV30 to TRBJ2-3; D is tentatively TRBD1 or TRBD2 (6 bases each). This CDR3 is built from 15 residues. Germline CDR1 GTSNPN, CDR2 SVGIG (reference sequence). The V gene lost 5 bases and the J gene lost 4 bases, with 19 bases spanning the gap.

This rearrangement joins TRBV7-8 to TRBJ2-7; the match to TRBD1 covers 7 bases. The germline gives CDR1 SGHVS, CDR2 FQNEAQ. Unmatched junction bases numbered 10, after V lost 7 bases and J lost 4 bases. CDR3 size: 14 residues. This CDR3 reads CASTHQGGRYEQYF. In nucleotides, the CDR3 is TGTGCCAGCACCCACCAAGGGGGCCGGTACGAGCAGTACTTC.

In this sample, this clone turned up a few times. The chain combines TRBV9 with TRBJ1-1, with a tentative D call TRBD1 (5 bases). V was cut by 5 bases and J by 1 base, with 15 bases left in between. CDR1 SGDLS and CDR2 YYNGEE come from the germline V gene. This CDR3 has 15 amino acids. The CDR3 here is CASRRGLEWNTEAFF. The CDR3 DNA sequence: TGTGCCAGCAGGCGGGGCTTAGAATGGAACACTGAAGCTTTCTTT.

The chain employs TRBV19 and TRBJ2-7; a weak D match, TRBD2 (6 bases). V lost 3 bases and J 3 bases, leaving 15 bases between the germline ends. CDR3 length: 15 residues. CDR1 is LNHDA, CDR2 SQIVND, per germline (reference sequence). CDR3 nucleotides: TGTGCCAGTAGTATTCTGGGGACTCGAGGCTACGAGCAGTACTTC. This translates into CASSILGTRGYEQYF.

CDR3 protein: CASSQEEAGGVQETQYF. The CDR3, as DNA: TGCGCCAGCAGCCAAGAAGAAGCGGGGGGCGTCCAAGAGACCCAGTACTTC. V is TRBV4-1 and J is TRBJ2-5; 9 nucleotides line up with TRBD2. J gave up 1 base and V 0 bases, and 6 bases lay outside the gene matches. CDR1 is MGHRA and CDR2 is YSYEKL in the germline V gene. The CDR3 extends over 17 amino acids.

V and J are TRBV9 and TRBJ2-3, with D uncertain. Germline CDR1 is SGDLS and CDR2 is YYNGEE. The CDR3 length is 15 residues. Deletions cut 0 bases from V and 0 bases from J, with 8 bases between. CDR3 loop: CASSVDFSSTDTQYF. CDR3 DNA: TGTGCCAGCAGCGTAGACTTCTCTAGCACAGATACGCAGTATTTT.

DNA for the CDR3: TGTGCCACCAGCAGTGCCGGGACAGGGGCCAGAGAAAAACTGTTTTTT. This gives the protein CATSSAGTGAREKLFF. The V gene is TRBV15, the J gene TRBJ1-4; 10 bases map to TRBD1. Trimming removed 3 bases from V and 8 bases from J; junction bases left unmatched: 9. The CDR3 length is 16 residues. Germline V gives CDR1 LNHNV, CDR2 YYDKDF (reference sequence).

This sequence joins TRBV5-1 and TRBJ2-6; maybe TRBD1 (6 bases). Germline loops: CDR1 SGHRS, CDR2 YFSETQ. Trimming removed 3 bases from V and 0 bases from J, with 16 bases in between. This CDR3 comprises 18 residues. CDR3 region: CASSSTGQTFSGANVLTF. The DNA of the CDR3 is TGCGCCAGCAGCTCTACGGGACAAACCTTCTCTGGGGCCAACGTCCTGACTTTC.

The chain joins TRBV6-1 to TRBJ1-2; D not certain. Deletions cut 0 bases from V and 8 bases from J, with 13 bases between. The CDR3 is 14 amino acids. Germline-derived CDR1 and CDR2 are MNHNS and SASEGT. The CDR3, as DNA: TGTGCCAGCAGTGAAGCGCCGGCATCCGGCGGCTACACCTTC. Its protein product is CASSEAPASGGYTF.

The chain carries TRBV5-4 and TRBJ1-3; D is possibly TRBD1 (6 bases). The CDR3 consists of 15 residues. With 0 bases removed from V and 2 bases from J, the gap between germline ends came to 9 bases. Germline values: CDR1 SGHNT, CDR2 YYREEE (reference sequence). The CDR3 region is CASSLGQVAGNTIYF. The CDR3 DNA follows: TGTGCCAGCAGCTTGGGACAGGTAGCTGGAAACACCATATATTTT.

This clone was seen a handful of times. J is TRBJ1-1 and V is TRBV2, with unresolved D. Germline CDR1 reads SNHLY; CDR2 reads FYNNEI. V dropped 5 bases and J dropped 6 bases, with 16 bases sitting between them. The CDR3 is made up of 14 amino acids. This CDR3 is CASSTRRPFPEAFF. CDR3 DNA sequence: TGTGCCAGCAGTACGCGAAGACCCTTCCCTGAAGCTTTCTTT.

The chain recombines TRBV7-3 with TRBJ1-1; no clear D. The germline gives CDR1 SGHTA, CDR2 FQGTGA. This CDR3 spans 13 amino acids. Trimming cost V 5 bases and J 1 base, with 8 bases left between them. This CDR3 is CASSTTANTEAFF. The DNA for the CDR3 is TGTGCCAGCAGCACGACGGCGAACACTGAAGCTTTCTTT. Full variable domain (missing parts from reference TRBV7-3 and TRBJ1-1): GAGVSQTPSNKVTEKGKYVELRCDPISGHTALYWYRQSLGQGPEFLIYFQGTGAADDSGLPNDRFFAVRPEGSVSTLKIQRTERGDSAVYLCASSTTANTEAFFGQGTRLTVV.

This chain connects TRBV9 to TRBJ2-1, with D unresolved. Per germline, CDR1 SGDLS and CDR2 YYNGEE. V lost 3 bases to trimming and J lost 2 bases, with 12 bases between them. CDR3 length: 15 amino acids. CDR3 residues: CASSDAGGPYNEQFF. DNA of the CDR3: TGTGCCAGCAGCGACGCCGGTGGACCCTACAATGAGCAGTTCTTC.

This chain uses TRBV7-2 with TRBJ1-2; TRBD1 is a possible D gene (6 bases). With 0 bases removed from V and 4 bases from J, the gap between germline ends came to 12 bases. The germline V gene has CDR1 SGHTA and CDR2 FQGNSA. The CDR3 has 15 residues. The CDR3 DNA reads TGTGCCAGCAGCTTAGCTGCCTCAGGGGTCTATGGCTACACCTTC. It is translated as CASSLAASGVYGYTF.

The chain has TRBV5-6 and TRBJ2-7, with TRBD1 matching over 8 bases. In germline, CDR1 is SGHDT, CDR2 YYEEEE. J was trimmed by 6 bases and V by 4 bases; bases with no gene match: 6. The length of the CDR3 is 13 residues. The chain's CDR3 is CASSLGQGIEQYF. CDR3 sequence (DNA): TGTGCCAGCAGCCTAGGACAGGGAATCGAGCAGTACTTC.

This chain links TRBV19 with TRBJ1-6; maybe TRBD1 (5 bases). V lost 3 bases to trimming and J lost 10 bases, with 13 bases between them. Germline V gives CDR1 LNHDA, CDR2 SQIVND (reference sequence). This CDR3 is 14 amino acids long. The CDR3 DNA sequence: TGTGCCAGTAGTATCGGGGGATTTCGGTCACCCCTCCACTTT. This sequence encodes CASSIGGFRSPLHF.

This clone was recorded once. The chain joins TRBV2 to TRBJ1-1; 9 nucleotides line up with TRBD1. The germline V gene encodes CDR1 SNHLY and CDR2 FYNNEI. The V segment lost 7 bases and the J segment 1 base; nucleotides outside the gene matches: 4. The CDR3 runs 14 residues. The CDR3 DNA reads TGTGCCAGCACCCTACAGGGGGCGAACACTGAAGCTTTCTTT. Its protein is CASTLQGANTEAFF.

The chain is built from TRBV2 and TRBJ2-5; tentative D call: TRBD2 (5 bases). This CDR3 is built from 14 residues. Deletions cut 8 bases from V and 0 bases from J, with 13 bases between. The germline V gene encodes CDR1 SNHLY and CDR2 FYNNEI. Here the CDR3 reads CASGLAKYQETQYF. The CDR3 coding sequence is TGTGCCAGCGGCCTAGCTAAGTACCAAGAGACCCAGTACTTC. Variable domain in full (rest from reference TRBV2 and TRBJ2-5): EPEVTQTPSHQVTQMGQEVILRCVPISNHLYFYWYRQILGQKVEFLVSFYNNEISEKSEIFDDQFSVERPDGSNFTLKIRSTKLEDSAMYFCASGLAKYQETQYFGPGTRLLVL.

V is TRBV10-1 and J is TRBJ1-4; 9 bases are a match to TRBD1. Germline trimming cut 0 bases from V and 8 bases from J; bases unmatched to any gene: 16. This CDR3 is built from 19 residues. Germline CDR1 WNHNN, CDR2 SYGVQD (reference sequence). The CDR3 sequence: CASSESRNPGTGIREKLFF. In nucleotides, the CDR3 is TGCGCCAGCAGTGAGTCGCGGAACCCCGGGACAGGGATTCGAGAAAAACTGTTTTTT.